What follows are 9 T cell receptor beta chains derived from one specimen sequenced in a study of blood T cell repertoires in COVID-19. Measured with immunoSEQ multiplex PCR; TCRdb has only the in-frame clones, and not every one. The sample holds 84,000 or so clones; around four fifths are singletons and the top ten take 12%. The sample consisted of peripheral blood. These receptors were obtained from a woman in her seventies with active or convalescent COVID-19.

This chain joins TRBV5-1 and TRBJ1-1; D might be TRBD1 (6 bases). The CDR3 has 15 residues. CDR1 and CDR2 (germline): SGHRS, YFSETQ. Trimming cost V 4 bases and J 4 bases, with 17 bases left between them. The CDR3 DNA sequence: TGCGCCAGCAGCCTAACGGGACAATATAGCACTGAAGCTTTCTTT. This codes for CASSLTGQYSTEAFF.

The rearrangement joins TRBV6-2 or TRBV6-3 to TRBJ2-1, with TRBD2 matching over 15 bases. With V trimmed by 5 bases and J by 6 bases, 2 bases remained unmatched. Germline V lookup: CDR1 MNHEY, CDR2 SVGEGT. CDR3 length: 15 amino acids. The CDR3: CASSRTSGGANEQFF. The CDR3 coding sequence is TGTGCCAGCAGTCGGACTAGCGGGGGGGCCAATGAGCAGTTCTTC.

This rearrangement joins TRBV19 to TRBJ1-1, with 8 bases that match TRBD1. The V gene end was trimmed by 3 bases and the J gene end by 4 bases; junction bases not matched to a gene: 7. Per the germline V gene, CDR1 is LNHDA and CDR2 is SQIVND (reference sequence). The CDR3 loop spans 15 amino acids. CDR3 region: CASSMATTGGTEAFF. The CDR3 DNA sequence: TGTGCCAGTAGTATGGCTACAACAGGGGGCACTGAAGCTTTCTTT.

This clone was detected only a few times. This chain uses TRBV14 with TRBJ1-2, with D perhaps matching TRBD1 (5 bases). The CDR3 sequence is 14 residues long. Germline assignment: CDR1 SGHDN and CDR2 FVKESK. Trimming shortened V by 4 bases and J by 0 bases, and 9 bases separated the two germline ends. The CDR3 sequence is CASSRRGPNYGYTF. The CDR3 nucleotides are TGTGCCAGCAGCCGGCGGGGCCCTAACTATGGCTACACCTTC.

Here the CDR3 DNA reads TGTGCCAGCAGTCGACAGGGGGCGGGAAGCACTGAAGCTTTCTTT. Protein product: CASSRQGAGSTEAFF. The V and J genes are TRBV25-1 and TRBJ1-1; 10 bases map to TRBD1. Germline trimming cut 5 bases from V and 4 bases from J; bases unmatched to any gene: 7. Per the germline V gene, CDR1 is MGHDK and CDR2 is SYGVNS. This CDR3 is built from 15 residues.

This clone came up a few times. This chain joins TRBV3-1 (or the pseudogene TRBV3-2) and TRBJ2-7; 9 bases line up with TRBD1. CDR1 LGHDT and CDR2 YNNKEL come from the germline V gene (reference sequence). This CDR3 is built from 12 residues. Germline trimming cut 3 bases from V and 6 bases from J; bases unmatched to any gene: 0. For the CDR3, the DNA is TGTGCCAGCAGCCAGACAGGGGGCGAGCAGTACTTC. Translation: CASSQTGGEQYF.

Written as DNA, the CDR3 is TGTGCCAGCTCACCAGACAGGGTTCCCTACGAGCAGTACTTC. It is translated as CASSPDRVPYEQYF. The chain couples TRBV18 to TRBJ2-7; TRBD1 agrees at 7 bases. CDR3 length equals 14 residues. Germline CDR1 KGHSH, CDR2 LQKENI. V lost 2 bases to trimming and J lost 2 bases; unmatched junction nucleotides: 3.

The rearrangement uses TRBV6-2 or TRBV6-3 and TRBJ2-1; unclear D gene. Trimming left V 4 bases short and J 6 bases short, with 10 bases between. Germline CDR1 and CDR2: MNHEY and SVGEGT. This CDR3 comprises 13 residues. CDR3 sequence reads: CASSSFRSNEQFF. The DNA of the CDR3 is TGTGCCAGCAGTTCCTTCCGCAGCAATGAGCAGTTCTTC.

This clone was counted a few times. V and J are TRBV5-4 and TRBJ2-2; D call uncertain. The germline V and J ends were trimmed by 2 bases and 2 bases, with 10 bases remaining between them. The germline V gene encodes CDR1 SGHNT and CDR2 YYREEE (reference sequence). The CDR3 consists of 15 residues. CDR3 region: CASSFGTKNTGELFF. As DNA, the CDR3 is TGTGCCAGCAGCTTTGGCACAAAAAACACCGGGGAGCTGTTTTTT. Complete variable domain (other parts from reference TRBV5-4 and TRBJ2-2): ETGVTQSPTHLIKTRGQQVTLRCSSQSGHNTVSWYQQALGQGPQFIFQYYREEENGRGNFPPRFSGLQFPNYSSELNVNALELDDSALYLCASSFGTKNTGELFFGEGSRLTVL.